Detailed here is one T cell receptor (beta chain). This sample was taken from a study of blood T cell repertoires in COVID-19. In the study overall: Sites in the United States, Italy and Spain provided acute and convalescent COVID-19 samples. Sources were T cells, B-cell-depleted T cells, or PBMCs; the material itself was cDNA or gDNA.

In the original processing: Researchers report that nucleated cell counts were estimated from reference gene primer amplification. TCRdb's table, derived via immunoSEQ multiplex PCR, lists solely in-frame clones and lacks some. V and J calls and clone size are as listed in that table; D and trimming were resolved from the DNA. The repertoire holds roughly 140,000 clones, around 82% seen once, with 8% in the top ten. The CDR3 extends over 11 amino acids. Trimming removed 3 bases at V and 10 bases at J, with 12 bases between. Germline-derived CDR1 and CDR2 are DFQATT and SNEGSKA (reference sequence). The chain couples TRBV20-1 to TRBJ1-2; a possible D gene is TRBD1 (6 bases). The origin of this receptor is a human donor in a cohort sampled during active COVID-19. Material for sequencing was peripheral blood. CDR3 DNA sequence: TGCAGTGCTAGCCCCGGACAGTTCTACACCTTC. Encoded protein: CSASPGQFYTF.